The rows below give T cell receptor beta chains drawn from one sample of a study of T cell repertoires in cytomegalovirus infection. TCRdb ran MiXCR on the reads and lists one entry per CDR3 protein. Altogether fewer than 550,000 distinct CDR3 sequences are present, more than 15% being singletons, with the ten largest covering roughly a quarter. Sequences were obtained from CD8+ T cells from PBMCs. The receptors shown here come from a human donor in good health (CMV status not recorded). Some clones in this sample may be carry-over from other donors' samples. CDR3s include the opening cysteine and the closing phenylalanine or tryptophan. The D gene is left open where the match is weak. Clone size, where shown, is once, few, many, or a class for clones that have expanded.

clone size	V gene	J gene	D gene	CDR3 DNA	CDR3 protein
NA	TRBV9	TRBJ1-1	TRBD1	TGTGCCAGCAGCGTAGACCACAGGGGATCGGACACTGAAGCTTTCTTT	CASSVDHRGSDTEAFF
many	TRBV7-9	TRBJ2-1	TRBD2	TGTGCCAGCAGCTTAGGGGAGGGAGACAATGAGCAGTTCTTC	CASSLGEGDNEQFF
many	TRBV7-9	TRBJ2-5	TRBD1	TGTGCCAGCAGCTTAAGGGACAGCGAGAAGGGAGAGACCCAGTACTTC	CASSLRDSEKGETQYF
NA	TRBV5-4	TRBJ2-7	NA	TGTGCCAGCAGCTTGGATATCGGGGTCGAGCAGTACTTC	CASSLDIGVEQYF
few	TRBV9	TRBJ2-5	TRBD2	TGTGCCAGCAGCGAAGGACTAGCGGGGGGGGAAGAGACCCAGTACTTC	CASSEGLAGGEETQYF
many	TRBV7-6	TRBJ1-1	TRBD1	TGTGCCAGCAGCCACCGGGACAGGGACGCTGAAGCTTTCTTT	CASSHRDRDAEAFF
few	TRBV15	TRBJ2-1	NA	TGTGCCACCATGCAAGAACGGCGAGACCGAAATGAGCAGTTCTTC	CATMQERRDRNEQFF
few	TRBV6-2/TRBV6-3	TRBJ1-1	TRBD1	TGTGCCAGCAGTTACTCACGGGACAGGGAAAGGAACACTGAAGCTTTCTTT	CASSYSRDRERNTEAFF
NA	TRBV6-5	TRBJ2-3	NA	TGTGCCAGCAGTTATTCGGGCCCTAGCACAGATACGCAGTATTTT	CASSYSGPSTDTQYF
NA	TRBV4-1	TRBJ1-1	NA	TGCGCCAGCAGCCAGTGGGAGACTGAAGCTTTCTTT	CASSQWETEAFF
NA	TRBV6-1	TRBJ2-1	NA	TGTGCCAGCAGTGAATACAGCTCCTACAATGAGCAGTTCTTC	CASSEYSSYNEQFF
few	TRBV28	TRBJ2-7	NA	TGTGCCAGCAGTTCGCCCTATCGGACAGTTTACTACGAGCAGTACTTC	CASSSPYRTVYYEQYF
many	TRBV4-1	TRBJ1-2	TRBD1	TGCGCCAGCAGCCCTGGACAGGAGGTGGGCTATGGCTACACCTTC	CASSPGQEVGYGYTF
many	TRBV12-3/TRBV12-4	TRBJ2-7	TRBD2	TGTGCCAGCAGCTGGGGACTAGCGGGAGTATACGAGCAGTACTTC	CASSWGLAGVYEQYF
few	TRBV27	TRBJ1-5	NA	TGTGCCAGCAGTTTAAACGGTCAGCCCCAGCATTTT	CASSLNGQPQHF
medium-sized	TRBV7-8	TRBJ1-1	NA	TGTGCCAGCAGCTATCGATTACGTCCAGGGCCGAACACTGAAGCTTTCTTT	CASSYRLRPGPNTEAFF
once	TRBV7-4	TRBJ1-5	NA	TGTGCCAGCAGCTCAACAGGGTCATATGGGAATCAGCCCCAGCATTTT	CASSSTGSYGNQPQHF
many	TRBV10-2	TRBJ1-5	NA	TGCGCCAGCAGTGAGTCGGGGCCTCTAGGCAATCAGCCCCAGCATTTT	CASSESGPLGNQPQHF
NA	TRBV7-9	TRBJ1-1	TRBD1	TGTGCCAGCAGCTCAAGGGACAGGGGCACTGAAGCTTTCTTT	CASSSRDRGTEAFF
NA	TRBV25-1	TRBJ1-1	NA	TGTGCCAGCAGCCTAAAGGGAGGGGGATTGAGCACTGAAGCTTTCTTT	CASSLKGGGLSTEAFF
NA	TRBV2	TRBJ1-6	NA	TGTGCCAGCAGTGAAGTCTGGAGAGACTCACCCCTCCACTTT	CASSEVWRDSPLHF
NA	TRBV4-2	TRBJ2-7	NA	TGTGCCAGCAGCCAAGCCCCGACAGACTCCTTCTTGTACGAGCAGTACTTC	CASSQAPTDSFLYEQYF
NA	TRBV15	TRBJ2-1	NA	TGTGCCACCAGCAGACCTTGGCAGGCCTACAATGAGCAGTTCTTC	CATSRPWQAYNEQFF
NA	TRBV5-1	TRBJ2-7	NA	TGCGCCAGCAGCTCACGTCCGGGCTACGAGCAGTACTTC	CASSSRPGYEQYF
many	TRBV28	TRBJ2-7	NA	TGTGCCAGCAGCCTTGACAGGGCGGGAGACTACGAGCAGTACTTC	CASSLDRAGDYEQYF
NA	TRBV4-1	TRBJ1-1	TRBD1	TGTGCCAGCGACAGGGGAATGAAGACTGAAGCTTTCTTT	CASDRGMKTEAFF
few	TRBV3-1	TRBJ1-4	NA	TGTGCCAGCAGCCAAGATGCGGGGGCAATTGAAAAACTGTTTTTT	CASSQDAGAIEKLFF